The following is a T cell receptor (beta chain) sequence with its context. The data were taken from a study of blood T cell repertoires in COVID-19. Study overall: Sites across the United States, Italy and Spain contributed samples from acute and convalescent COVID-19. PBMCs, B-cell-depleted T cells, or T cells were the source of the cDNA or gDNA that made up the material.

The V end was cut by 0 bases, the J end by 0 bases, with 9 bases between. Per germline, CDR1 SGDLS and CDR2 YYNGEE. CDR3 length: 15 amino acids. Source study methods: The authors estimated nucleated cell counts from reference gene primer amplification. TCRdb's copy holds only in-frame clones and misses some; the assay was immunoSEQ multiplex PCR. Clonal size and the V and J genes are those of that table, whereas D and trimming came from the DNA. The sample has more than 110,000 clones; 77% are singletons. This clonotype originated in a woman aged 45-60 years with active or convalescent COVID-19. Material: peripheral blood. The chain joins TRBV9 to TRBJ1-1, with D tentatively TRBD1 (5 bases). Here the CDR3 reads CASSVEGRMNTEAFF. The CDR3 DNA follows: TGTGCCAGCAGCGTAGAGGGGCGGATGAACACTGAAGCTTTCTTT.